What follows are 26 T cell receptor beta chains derived from one specimen sequenced in a study of cytomegalovirus exposure and HLA in healthy donors. In the PCR, 60 Vbeta and 13 Jbeta primers were used. Produced via immunoSEQ multiplex PCR; TCRdb's table is partial and in-frame only. The sample includes 160,000 or so clones, over 70% of them seen just once. Sequenced material: PBMCs. These TCRs come from a woman in her thirties in good health and CMV-seronegative.

The chain combines TRBV5-1 with TRBJ1-1; 7 positions match TRBD1. Germline V CDR1 and CDR2: SGHRS, YFSETQ. The CDR3 runs to 14 residues. The V gene end was trimmed by 3 bases and the J gene end by 4 bases; junction bases not matched to a gene: 6. In nucleotides, the CDR3 is TGCGCCAGCAGCTCGACAGGGATGGGCACTGAAGCTTTCTTT. It codes for CASSSTGMGTEAFF.

The chain has TRBV6-5 and TRBJ1-2; tentative D call: TRBD1 (6 bases). Germline CDR1 MNHEY, CDR2 SVGAGI. The CDR3 length is 14 residues. V gave up 0 bases and J gave up 3 bases, with 8 bases separating them. In nucleotides, the CDR3 is TGTGCCAGCAGTTACTCTGGACAGTACTATGGCTACACCTTC. Its translation: CASSYSGQYYGYTF.

This chain connects TRBV7-2 to TRBJ1-4; perhaps TRBD1 as D (6 bases). Trimming cost V 5 bases and J 8 bases, with 12 bases left between them. Germline loops: CDR1 SGHTA, CDR2 FQGNSA. CDR3 size: 13 residues. DNA for the CDR3: TGTGCCAGCAGCCAGGGTGGGGGCGAAAAACTGTTTTTT. It codes for CASSQGGGEKLFF.

This chain joins TRBV7-9 and TRBJ1-5; D gene uncertain. The ends were cut back, 8 bases at V and 0 bases at J, with 5 bases in the middle. This CDR3 has 12 residues. Germline CDR1 SEHNR, CDR2 FQNEAQ (reference sequence). The CDR3 is CASAGSNQPQHF. DNA of the CDR3: TGTGCCAGCGCCGGTAGCAATCAGCCCCAGCATTTT.

The CDR3 sequence: CSVTGLADITDTQYF. In nucleotides, the CDR3 is TGCAGCGTTACCGGACTAGCGGATATAACAGATACGCAGTATTTT. This rearrangement joins TRBV29-1 to TRBJ2-3, with TRBD2 matching 10 bases. Germline V gives CDR1 SQVTM, CDR2 ANQGSEA. The J segment lost 3 bases and the V segment lost 5 bases, leaving 8 bases of the junction unmatched. The CDR3 is 15 residues long.

V usage is TRBV4-1 and J usage is TRBJ2-7; no reliable D call. The CDR3 is made up of 15 amino acids. Trimming took 0 bases from V and 0 from J, leaving 9 bases between them. Germline V gene data show CDR1 as MGHRA and CDR2 as YSYEKL. Here the CDR3 reads CASSQEGSSSYEQYF. In DNA, the CDR3 is TGCGCCAGCAGCCAAGAGGGTTCTAGCTCCTACGAGCAGTACTTC.

The chain has TRBV11-2 and TRBJ1-1; D unclear. Looked up from germline, CDR1 is SGHAT and CDR2 is FQNNGV. V lost 3 bases and J 6 bases, leaving 11 bases between the germline ends. The CDR3 length is 13 residues. CDR3 nucleotide sequence: TGTGCCAGCAGCTTTCTACGGGGATCTGAAGCTTTCTTT. This sequence encodes CASSFLRGSEAFF.

This clone was observed once. V is TRBV10-3 and J is TRBJ2-1; 10 positions agree with TRBD2. Germline V gives CDR1 ENHRY, CDR2 SYGVKD. With 6 bases clipped from V and 7 bases from J, the junction kept 3 bases outside the gene matches. The CDR3 extends over 13 amino acids. The CDR3 loop is CAISLSGGNEQFF. DNA of the CDR3: TGTGCCATCAGCCTTAGCGGGGGGAATGAGCAGTTCTTC.

The J gene is TRBJ2-3, the V gene TRBV18; 7 bases fit TRBD2. The CDR3 totals 16 residues. Germline lookup yields CDR1 KGHSH and CDR2 LQKENI. The V and J ends lost 1 base and 2 bases, in that order; junction bases with no gene match: 6. The CDR3 loop is CASSPRGLLLTDTQYF. The CDR3 DNA is TGTGCCAGCTCACCACGGGGACTACTACTCACAGATACGCAGTATTTT.

The sample holds one count of this clone. The chain uses TRBV29-1 and TRBJ1-2; no clear D gene. Between the trimmed V and J ends, which lost 3 bases and 8 bases, there was a span of 13 bases. In germline, CDR1 is SQVTM, CDR2 ANQGSEA. This CDR3 is built from 12 residues. The CDR3 region has the DNA TGCAGCGTTGAGAGTCATCTGGGCGGCTACACCTTC. Amino acid sequence: CSVESHLGGYTF. Looking up the rest from reference TRBV29-1 and TRBJ1-2 gives the full variable domain: SAVISQKPSRDICQRGTSLTIQCQVDSQVTMMFWYRQQPGQSLTLIATANQGSEATYESGFVIDKFPISRPNLTFSTLTVSNMSPEDSSIYLCSVESHLGGYTFGSGTRLTVV.

The chain joins TRBV28 to TRBJ1-1; no clear D. The V gene's germline CDR1 is MDHEN and CDR2 SYDVKM. The CDR3 contains 12 residues. V was pared by 7 bases and J by 7 bases, with 13 bases between. Here the CDR3 DNA reads TGTGCCAGCATATTAGAGGGTCGTGAAGCTTTCTTT. Protein: CASILEGREAFF.

V is TRBV6-1 and J is TRBJ2-1; 16 bases are a match to TRBD2. The ends lost 0 bases at V and 12 bases at J; junction bases unmatched: 8. Per the germline V gene, CDR1 is MNHNS and CDR2 is SASEGT. The CDR3 covers 17 residues. CDR3 loop: CASSEASGTSGGVRQFF. In DNA form, the CDR3 reads TGTGCCAGCAGTGAAGCTTCCGGGACTAGCGGGGGGGTAAGGCAGTTCTTC.

V is TRBV18 and J is TRBJ1-3; the D is unclear. This CDR3 region has 14 residues. The V end lost 2 bases, the J end lost 14 bases, and 19 bases lay between the germline ends. Germline CDR1 is KGHSH and CDR2 is LQKENI. The CDR3 sequence: CASSPSGGETRVYF. CDR3 nucleotides: TGTGCCAGCTCACCATCCGGCGGGGAAACAAGGGTATATTTT.

A few counts support this clone. The genes are TRBV6-6 and TRBJ2-1, with TRBD2 matching 7 bases. The ends lost 6 bases at V and 7 bases at J; junction bases unmatched: 12. The CDR3 is 15 residues long. CDR1 MNHNY and CDR2 SVGAGI come from the germline V gene (reference sequence). The CDR3: CASSLTSWGKNEQFF. The DNA of the CDR3 is TGTGCCAGCAGCCTGACTAGCTGGGGGAAAAATGAGCAGTTCTTC.

The V gene is TRBV2, the J gene TRBJ2-7; 7 nucleotides align to TRBD1. Germline V gives CDR1 SNHLY, CDR2 FYNNEI. The V and J ends lost 4 bases and 6 bases, in that order; junction bases with no gene match: 6. The CDR3 has 13 residues. CDR3 region: CASSGSTGTEQYF. The CDR3 bases are TGTGCCAGCAGTGGGTCGACAGGGACCGAGCAGTACTTC.

V gene TRBV27 combines with J gene TRBJ2-7, with TRBD2 matching 11 bases. The germline V gene has CDR1 MNHEY and CDR2 SMNVEV (reference sequence). V dropped 5 bases and J dropped 6; count of bases not matched to a gene: 12. This CDR3 comprises 16 residues. The CDR3 loop reads CASSLTTSGGSGEQYF. For the CDR3, the DNA is TGTGCCAGCAGTCTTACCACTAGCGGGGGAAGTGGCGAGCAGTACTTC.

V and J are TRBV6-6 and TRBJ1-1; the D is unclear. The germline CDR1 and CDR2 sequences are MNHNY and SVGAGI (reference sequence). The length of the CDR3 is 15 residues. V was clipped by 4 bases and J by 6 bases, with 18 bases between them. CDR3 residues: CASSSPNPGQPEAFF. CDR3 coding DNA: TGTGCCAGCAGTTCCCCGAATCCAGGTCAGCCTGAAGCTTTCTTT.

This chain connects TRBV7-6 to TRBJ1-1, with D unresolved. The CDR3 is made up of 14 amino acids. Germline V gives CDR1 SGHVS, CDR2 FNYEAQ. Trimming took 7 bases from V and 0 from J, leaving 12 bases between them. CDR3 bases: TGTGCCAGCACTCTCGGAGCCTTGAACACTGAAGCTTTCTTT. Its protein product is CASTLGALNTEAFF.

The V and J genes are TRBV11-2 and TRBJ1-2; D is perhaps TRBD1 (5 bases). V gave up 0 bases and J gave up 4 bases, with 12 bases separating them. This CDR3 is 15 amino acids long. CDR1 and CDR2 from the germline V gene are SGHAT and FQNNGV. The CDR3 spells CASSLEVGQSYGYTF. The CDR3 bases are TGTGCCAGCAGCTTAGAGGTGGGGCAGTCCTATGGCTACACCTTC.

The V call is TRBV18, the J call TRBJ1-6; 9 bases agree with TRBD1. Germline V CDR1 and CDR2: KGHSH, LQKENI. The CDR3 loop spans 17 amino acids. V trimming: 8 bases; J trimming: 5 bases; junction bases outside the gene matches: 13. The CDR3 is CASTTQQQGADNSPLHF. CDR3 DNA sequence: TGTGCCAGCACTACACAGCAACAGGGGGCAGATAATTCACCCCTCCACTTT.

This sequence joins TRBV10-3 and TRBJ2-7, with D perhaps TRBD1 (5 bases). The CDR3 runs 13 residues. Germline V gene sequence: CDR1 ENHRY, CDR2 SYGVKD. With 3 bases removed from V and 2 bases from J, the gap between germline ends came to 8 bases. CDR3 nucleotide sequence: TGTGCCATCAGTGAAGGGGCCACCTACGAGCAGTACTTC. Protein: CAISEGATYEQYF.

The chain links TRBV6-1 to TRBJ1-2; a weak D match, TRBD1 (5 bases). Germline V CDR1 and CDR2: MNHNS, SASEGT. Trimming took off 3 bases at V and 13 bases at J, with 21 bases between the two ends. The CDR3 sequence is 14 residues long. The CDR3, as DNA: TGTGCCAGCAGTGATAGAACCGGGACTTCTTCAAGCACCTTC. It is translated as CASSDRTGTSSSTF.

The CDR3 coding sequence is TGCGCCAGCAGCTTAGACAGCAATAATGAAAAACTGTTTTTT. Amino acid sequence: CASSLDSNNEKLFF. V and J are TRBV5-1 and TRBJ1-4; D might be TRBD1 (5 bases). Trimming stripped 2 bases from V and 4 bases from J, with 9 bases between. CDR1 and CDR2 (germline): SGHRS, YFSETQ. The CDR3 consists of 14 residues.

The CDR3, as DNA: TGTGCCACCGGGGGGGGGAACACCGGGGAGCTGTTTTTT. This codes for CATGGGNTGELFF. V gene TRBV9 combines with J gene TRBJ2-2; 8 nucleotides agree with TRBD2. The CDR3 spans 13 residues. J lost 1 base, V lost 9 bases, and 2 bases had no gene match. Germline assignment: CDR1 SGDLS and CDR2 YYNGEE.

This chain connects TRBV5-1 to TRBJ1-2; 7 nucleotides match TRBD1. V shed 3 bases and J 0 bases; nucleotides not matched to a gene: 11. This CDR3 region has 17 residues. Germline V lookup: CDR1 SGHRS, CDR2 YFSETQ. CDR3 sequence (DNA): TGCGCCAGCAGCTACCGGACAGGTACCGAACCTAACTATGGCTACACCTTC. This gives the protein CASSYRTGTEPNYGYTF.

Points on this clone: An end of the junction differs from the germline gene, which may be a read error. V and J are TRBV28 and TRBJ2-6, with a tentative D call TRBD1 (5 bases). The CDR3 is 15 amino acids. CDR1 and CDR2 (germline): MDHEN, SYDVKM. The CDR3 loop reads CATYQKTSGANGLTF. For the CDR3, the DNA is TGTGCCACCTACCAAAAAACCTCTGGGGCCAACGGCCTGACTTTC. The full variable domain, completed using reference TRBV28 and TRBJ2-6, is DVKVTQSSRYLVKRTGEKVFLECVQDMDHENMFWYRQDPGLGLRLIYFSYDVKMKEKGDIPEGYSVSREKKERFSLILESASTNQTSMYLCATYQKTSGANGLTFGAGSRLTVL.